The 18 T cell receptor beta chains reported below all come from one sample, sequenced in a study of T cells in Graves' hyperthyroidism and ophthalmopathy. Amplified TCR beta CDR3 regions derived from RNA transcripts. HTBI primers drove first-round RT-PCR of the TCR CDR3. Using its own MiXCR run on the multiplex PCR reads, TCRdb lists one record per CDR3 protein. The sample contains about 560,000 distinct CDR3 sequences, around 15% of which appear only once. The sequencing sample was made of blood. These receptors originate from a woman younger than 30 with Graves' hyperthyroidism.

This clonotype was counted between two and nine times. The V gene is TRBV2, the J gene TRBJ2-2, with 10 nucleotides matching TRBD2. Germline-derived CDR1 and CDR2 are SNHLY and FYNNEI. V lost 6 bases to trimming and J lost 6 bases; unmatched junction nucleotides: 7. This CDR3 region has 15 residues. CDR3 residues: CASSPSGRGAGELFF. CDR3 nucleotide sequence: TGTGCCAGCAGCCCTAGCGGGAGAGGAGCCGGGGAGCTGTTTTTT.

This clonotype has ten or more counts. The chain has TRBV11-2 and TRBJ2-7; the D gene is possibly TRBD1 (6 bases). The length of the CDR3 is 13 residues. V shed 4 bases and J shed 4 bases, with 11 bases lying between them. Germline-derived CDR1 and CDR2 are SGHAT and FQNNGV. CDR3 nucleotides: TGTGCCAGCAGCTCGTGGACAGCTTACGAGCAGTACTTC. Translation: CASSSWTAYEQYF.

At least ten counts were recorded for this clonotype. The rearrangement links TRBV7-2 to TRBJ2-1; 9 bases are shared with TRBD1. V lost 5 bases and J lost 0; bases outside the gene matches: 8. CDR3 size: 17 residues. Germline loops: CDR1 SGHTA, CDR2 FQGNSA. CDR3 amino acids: CASSTRQGVYSYNEQFF. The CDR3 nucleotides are TGTGCCAGCAGCACCCGACAGGGGGTTTACTCCTACAATGAGCAGTTCTTC.

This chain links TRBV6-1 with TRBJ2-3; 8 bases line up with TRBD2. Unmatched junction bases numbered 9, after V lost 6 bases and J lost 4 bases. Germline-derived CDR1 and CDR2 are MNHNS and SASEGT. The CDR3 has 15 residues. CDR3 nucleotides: TGTGCCAGCAGAGGCCGGGGGGGTAGCCCAGATACGCAGTATTTT. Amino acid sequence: CASRGRGGSPDTQYF.

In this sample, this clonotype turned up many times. The CDR3 loop reads CASTTGGGTEAFF. In DNA form, the CDR3 reads TGTGCCAGCACTACAGGGGGGGGGACTGAAGCTTTCTTT. The genes are TRBV6-1 and TRBJ1-1; 8 bases are a match to TRBD1. The CDR3 consists of 13 residues. Germline loops: CDR1 MNHNS, CDR2 SASEGT. V gave up 7 bases and J gave up 5 bases; unmatched junction bases: 6.

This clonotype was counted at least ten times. The CDR3 sequence: CASSQEGRGGSGNTIYF. The CDR3 DNA sequence: TGTGCCAGCAGCCAAGAGGGGCGAGGCGGCTCTGGAAACACCATATATTTT. The chain has TRBV3-1 and TRBJ1-3, with TRBD1 as a possible D gene (5 bases). Germline V gives CDR1 LGHDT, CDR2 YNNKEL (reference sequence). The CDR3 spans 17 residues. Deletions cut 0 bases from V and 0 bases from J, with 12 bases between.

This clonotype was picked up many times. Here the CDR3 DNA reads TGTGCCAGCACCTCCGTCCGGACTAGCGGTTTTAATGAGCAGTTCTTC. Amino acid sequence: CASTSVRTSGFNEQFF. V gene TRBV11-2 combines with J gene TRBJ2-1, with 10 bases identical to TRBD2. V shed 7 bases, J shed 7 bases, and the junction held 13 bases outside the gene matches. The CDR3 has 16 residues. The germline V gene encodes CDR1 SGHAT and CDR2 FQNNGV.

Written as DNA, the CDR3 is TGTGCCAGCAGTTACGAGGGGGGCGGCTATGGCTACACCTTC. Protein sequence: CASSYEGGGYGYTF. The genes are TRBV6-5 and TRBJ1-2; tentatively, D is TRBD1 (6 bases). With 2 bases removed from V and 4 bases from J, the gap between germline ends came to 11 bases. Germline CDR1 MNHEY, CDR2 SVGAGI. This CDR3 has 14 residues.

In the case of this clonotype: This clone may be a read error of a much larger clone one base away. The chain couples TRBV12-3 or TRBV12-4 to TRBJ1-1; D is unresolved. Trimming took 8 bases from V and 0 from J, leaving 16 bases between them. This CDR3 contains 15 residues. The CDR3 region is CASGLSATVNTEAFF. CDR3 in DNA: TGTGCCAGCGGCTTATCGGCGACGGTGAACACTGAAGCTTTCTTT.

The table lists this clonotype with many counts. CDR3 region: CSARNSRTDTQYF. DNA for the CDR3: TGCAGTGCTAGAAACAGTCGCACAGATACGCAGTATTTT. V is TRBV20-1 and J is TRBJ2-3; no clear D. Germline V gene lookup returns CDR1 DFQATT and CDR2 SNEGSKA (reference sequence). CDR3 length: 13 amino acids. V was shortened by 2 bases and J by 1 base, with 7 bases between the two germline ends.

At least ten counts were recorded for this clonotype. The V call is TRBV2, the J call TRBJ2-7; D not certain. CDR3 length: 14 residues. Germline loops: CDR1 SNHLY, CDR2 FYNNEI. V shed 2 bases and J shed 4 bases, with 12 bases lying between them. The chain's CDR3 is CASSEQARYYEQYF. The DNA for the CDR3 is TGTGCCAGCAGTGAACAGGCTAGATATTACGAGCAGTACTTC.

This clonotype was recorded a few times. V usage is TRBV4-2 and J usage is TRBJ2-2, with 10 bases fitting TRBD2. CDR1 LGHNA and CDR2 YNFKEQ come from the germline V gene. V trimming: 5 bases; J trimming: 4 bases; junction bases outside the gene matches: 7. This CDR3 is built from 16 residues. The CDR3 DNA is TGTGCCAGCAGCAATCCCCTAGCGGGAGTCACCGGGGAGCTGTTTTTT. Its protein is CASSNPLAGVTGELFF.

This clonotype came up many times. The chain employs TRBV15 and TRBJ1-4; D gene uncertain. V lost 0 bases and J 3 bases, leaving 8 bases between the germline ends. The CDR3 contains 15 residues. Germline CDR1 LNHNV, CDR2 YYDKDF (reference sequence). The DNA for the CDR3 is TGTGCCACCAGCAGAGATCTTGGGGCTAATGAAAAACTGTTTTTT. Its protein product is CATSRDLGANEKLFF. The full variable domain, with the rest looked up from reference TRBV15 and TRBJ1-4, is DAMVIQNPRYQVTQFGKPVTLSCSQTLNHNVMYWYQQKSSQAPKLLFHYYDKDFNNEADTPDNFQSRRPNTSFCFLDIRSPGLGDTAMYLCATSRDLGANEKLFFGSGTQLSVL.

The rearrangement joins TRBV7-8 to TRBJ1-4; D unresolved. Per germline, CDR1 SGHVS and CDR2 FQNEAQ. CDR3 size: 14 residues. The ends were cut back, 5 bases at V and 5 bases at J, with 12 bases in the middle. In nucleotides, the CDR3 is TGTGCCAGCAGCCCTCTGGTGATAAATGAAAAACTGTTTTTT. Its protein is CASSPLVINEKLFF.

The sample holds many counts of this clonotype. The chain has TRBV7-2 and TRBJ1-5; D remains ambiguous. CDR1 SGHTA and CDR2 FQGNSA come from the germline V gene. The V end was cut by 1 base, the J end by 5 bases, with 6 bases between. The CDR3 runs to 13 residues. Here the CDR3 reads CASSLERYQPQHF. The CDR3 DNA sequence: TGTGCCAGCAGCTTAGAGAGGTATCAGCCCCAGCATTTT.

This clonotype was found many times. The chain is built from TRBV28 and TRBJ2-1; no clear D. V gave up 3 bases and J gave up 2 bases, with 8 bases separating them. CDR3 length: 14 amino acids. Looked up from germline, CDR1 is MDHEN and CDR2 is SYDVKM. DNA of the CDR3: TGTGCCAGCAGTTTGCCCCATGCCTACAATGAGCAGTTCTTC. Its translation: CASSLPHAYNEQFF. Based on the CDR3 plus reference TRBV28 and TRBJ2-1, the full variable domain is DVKVTQSSRYLVKRTGEKVFLECVQDMDHENMFWYRQDPGLGLRLIYFSYDVKMKEKGDIPEGYSVSREKKERFSLILESASTNQTSMYLCASSLPHAYNEQFFGPGTRLTVL.

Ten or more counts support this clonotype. CDR3 in DNA: TGTGCCAGCAGTTTAGGCGGGGGAAGCACAGATACGCAGTATTTT. Encoded protein: CASSLGGGSTDTQYF. V and J are TRBV12-3 or TRBV12-4 and TRBJ2-3; TRBD2 matches at 7 bases. The CDR3 runs 15 residues. The ends lost 1 base at V and 0 bases at J; junction bases unmatched: 1.

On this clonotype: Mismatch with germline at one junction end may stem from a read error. CDR3 loop: CASSLLEGLEDYGHTF. CDR3 nucleotide sequence: TGTGCCAGCTCATTATTGGAGGGCCTTGAGGACTATGGCCACACCTTC. This rearrangement joins TRBV18 to TRBJ1-2; D not certain. The CDR3 has 16 residues. Per germline, CDR1 KGHSH and CDR2 LQKENI.